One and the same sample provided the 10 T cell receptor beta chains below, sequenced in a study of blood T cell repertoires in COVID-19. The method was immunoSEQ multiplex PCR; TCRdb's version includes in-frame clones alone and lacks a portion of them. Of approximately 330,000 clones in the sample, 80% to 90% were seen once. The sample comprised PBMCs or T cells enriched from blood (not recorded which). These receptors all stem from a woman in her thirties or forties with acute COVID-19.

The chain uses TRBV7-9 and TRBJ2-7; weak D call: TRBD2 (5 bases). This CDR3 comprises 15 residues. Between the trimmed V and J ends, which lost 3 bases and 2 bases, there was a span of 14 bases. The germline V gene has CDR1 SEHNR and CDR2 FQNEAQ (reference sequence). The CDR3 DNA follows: TGTGCCAGCAGCTTTCCCTGGGGAGAAACCTACGAGCAGTACTTC. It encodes CASSFPWGETYEQYF.

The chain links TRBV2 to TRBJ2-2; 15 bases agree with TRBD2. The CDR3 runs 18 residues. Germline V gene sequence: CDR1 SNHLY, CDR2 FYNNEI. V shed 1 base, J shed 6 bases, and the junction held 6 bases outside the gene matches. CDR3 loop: CASSEEGLAGGKAGELFF. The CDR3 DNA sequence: TGTGCCAGCAGTGAAGAGGGACTAGCGGGAGGTAAAGCCGGGGAGCTGTTTTTT.

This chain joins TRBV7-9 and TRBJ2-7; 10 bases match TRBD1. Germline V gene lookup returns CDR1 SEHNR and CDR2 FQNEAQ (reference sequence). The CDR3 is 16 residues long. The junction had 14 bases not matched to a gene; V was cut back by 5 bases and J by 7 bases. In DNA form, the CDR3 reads TGTGCCAGCAGCCCAGATGAGGGACAGGGGCTTAGAGAGCAGTACTTC. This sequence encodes CASSPDEGQGLREQYF.

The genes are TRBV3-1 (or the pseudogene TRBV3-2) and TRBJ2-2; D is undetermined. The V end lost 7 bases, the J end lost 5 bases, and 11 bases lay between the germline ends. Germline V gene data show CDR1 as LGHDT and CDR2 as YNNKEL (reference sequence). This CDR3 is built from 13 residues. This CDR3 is CASTRSRTGELFF. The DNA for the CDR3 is TGTGCCAGCACCCGTAGTCGGACCGGGGAGCTGTTTTTT.

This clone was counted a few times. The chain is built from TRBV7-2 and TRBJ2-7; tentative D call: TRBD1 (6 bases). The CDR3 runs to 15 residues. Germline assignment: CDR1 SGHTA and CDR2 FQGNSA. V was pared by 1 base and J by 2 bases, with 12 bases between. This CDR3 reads CASSLGTGSPYEQYF. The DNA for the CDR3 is TGTGCCAGCAGCTTAGGTACAGGGAGCCCCTACGAGCAGTACTTC.

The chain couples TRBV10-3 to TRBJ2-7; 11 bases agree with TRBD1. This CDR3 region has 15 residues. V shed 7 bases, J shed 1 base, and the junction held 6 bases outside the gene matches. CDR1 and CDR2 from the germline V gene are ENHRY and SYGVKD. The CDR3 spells CAINRGQGASYEQYF. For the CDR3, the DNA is TGTGCCATCAATCGCGGACAGGGGGCTTCCTACGAGCAGTACTTC.

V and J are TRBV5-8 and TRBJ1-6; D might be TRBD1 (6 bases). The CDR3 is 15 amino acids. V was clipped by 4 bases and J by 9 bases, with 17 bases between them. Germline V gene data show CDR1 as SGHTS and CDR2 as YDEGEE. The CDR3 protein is CASSQGTFPSSPLHF. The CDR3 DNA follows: TGTGCCAGCAGCCAGGGGACCTTCCCAAGTTCACCCCTCCACTTT. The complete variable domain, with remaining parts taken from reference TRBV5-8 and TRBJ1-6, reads EAGVTQSPTHLIKTRGQQATLRCSPISGHTSVYWYQQALGLGLQFLLWYDEGEERNRGNFPPRFSGRQFPNYSSELNVNALELEDSALYLCASSQGTFPSSPLHFGNGTRLTVT.

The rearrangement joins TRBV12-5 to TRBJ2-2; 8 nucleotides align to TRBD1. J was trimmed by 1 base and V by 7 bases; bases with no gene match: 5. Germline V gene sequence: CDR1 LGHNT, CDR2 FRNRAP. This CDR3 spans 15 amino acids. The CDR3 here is CASASGQENTGELFF. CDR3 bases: TGTGCTAGTGCCTCGGGACAGGAGAACACCGGGGAGCTGTTTTTT.

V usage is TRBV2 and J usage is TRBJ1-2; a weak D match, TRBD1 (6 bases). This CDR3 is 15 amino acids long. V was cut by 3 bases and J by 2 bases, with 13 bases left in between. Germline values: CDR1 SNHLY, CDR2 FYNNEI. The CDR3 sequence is CASSDVTGLNYGYTF. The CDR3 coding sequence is TGTGCCAGCAGTGATGTTACAGGGCTGAACTATGGCTACACCTTC.

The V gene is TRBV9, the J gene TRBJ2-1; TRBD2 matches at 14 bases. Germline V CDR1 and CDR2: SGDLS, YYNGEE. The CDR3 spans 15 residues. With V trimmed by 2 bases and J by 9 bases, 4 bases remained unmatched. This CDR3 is CASSVVGTSGGEQFF. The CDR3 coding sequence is TGTGCCAGCAGCGTCGTGGGGACTAGCGGGGGTGAGCAGTTCTTC.